This T cell receptor beta chain is drawn from a study of T cell responses to AZD1222 COVID-19 vaccine. Points from the study as a whole: Among the donors, most were white British and more were female, and clonal diversity was possibly underestimated. Within unmutated variant regions lay the reported targets of nearly half of spike-specific TCRs.

Profiled with immunoSEQ multiplex PCR; TCRdb holds only in-frame clones, not every one. The data contain about 120,000 clones, roughly 92% of them singletons. Second doses at about 4 or about 12 weeks were pooled. Of note for this clone: Its target is not known.

The CDR3 covers 13 residues. The V gene's germline CDR1 is GTSNPN and CDR2 SVGIG (reference sequence). Trimming stripped 0 bases from V and 7 bases from J, with 9 bases between. The TCR was taken from an adult who received the AZD1222 COVID-19 vaccine. The material was peripheral blood, obtained 28 days after the second AZD1222 dose. This chain uses TRBV30 with TRBJ2-2; D not resolved. Written as DNA, the CDR3 is TGTGCCTGGAGTGTAATAGGATTCGGGGAGCTGTTTTTT. Translation gives CAWSVIGFGELFF.